This T cell receptor beta chain emerged from a study of T cells after yellow fever vaccination. Points from the study as a whole: Weaker in magnitude, the secondary response showed a faster peak on day 5 versus 15.

In this sample, this clonotype turned up a few times. What it recognizes is unknown. Making TCR cDNA involved 5'RACE template switching, which added UMIs and a universal primer site. MiXCR was run by TCRdb on the 5' RACE reads, yielding one entry per CDR3 protein. The table lists 120,000 or so distinct CDR3 sequences, roughly 15% of them singletons. The junction had 8 bases not matched to a gene; V was cut back by 6 bases and J by 4 bases. There are 15 residues in the CDR3. The chain links TRBV12-3 or TRBV12-4 to TRBJ2-3; 9 bases map to TRBD2. The sequencing here drew on CD8+ T cells sorted from PBMCs, taken 5 days after the yellow fever booster vaccination. The clonotype was recovered from a man between 18 and 29 years old who received the YFV17D yellow fever vaccine. The CDR3, as DNA: TGTGCCAGCAGCCCCTTAGCGGGGGAGGCAGATACGCAGTATTTT. Its protein is CASSPLAGEADTQYF.